This T cell receptor (beta chain) was sequenced in a study of blood T cell repertoires in COVID-19 (dated by TCRdb to between 2020 and 2021). Regarding the complete study: Collaborator samples came from the United States, Italy and Spain and covered acute and convalescent phases of COVID-19. The material from the prospective study consisted of cDNA or gDNA derived from T cells, B-cell-depleted T cells, or PBMCs. The dataset comprised deeply sampled blood TCRbeta repertoires from subjects exposed to, actively infected with, or recovered from COVID-19. The repertoires were made available in a free public database intended to serve as a resource for research on the immune response to SARS-CoV-2. The samples were drawn from the first 160 participants of the ongoing ImmuneRACE study and from 1,254 subjects provided by 6 global collaborators. Nearly every sample came with metadata listing a de-identified subject ID, COVID-19 status, age in years and sex. Where HLA class I and class II types were available, the types were taken from metadata supplied by the sample provider, not from assay-based typing.

Worth noting for this clone: The specificity of this receptor is unknown. Qualities for individual bases were not recorded, and no much larger clone is one base off.

The CDR1 and CDR2 encoded by the germline V gene (reference sequence) are LGHDT and YNNKEL. Unmatched junction bases come to 4, with V trimmed by 7 bases and J by 8 bases. There are 13 amino acids in the CDR3, from cysteine to phenylalanine inclusive. CDR3 DNA only is kept here, 39 bases in frame from base 1. TCRbeta CDR3 regions were amplified from genomic DNA by means of the immunoSEQ Assay, a bias-controlled multiplex PCR. The source study handled its data this way. Within the assay, amplification of reference gene primers was used to estimate how many nucleated cells each sample contained. To quantify the absolute abundance of each unique TCRbeta CDR3 rearrangement, sequence reads were collapsed and filtered. For each sample, productive Simpson clonality was calculated by taking the square root of Simpson's diversity index across productive rearrangements. What TCRdb holds here is the immuneACCESS table cut down to in-frame rearrangements. Part of the clones is not present; checked against another copy, under half of the missing clones reflect an unresolved V gene, and the others are unexplained. V and J calls and clone size are as listed in that table; D and trimming were resolved from the DNA. The sample table records 150,000 to 200,000 clones; 79% of these occur just once. The leading ten clones occupy 15% to 20% of the sample.

The full study reports these points: The quantity of clinical and demographic metadata differed by source and by participant and was supplied without curation.

Whole blood was collected in K2EDTA tubes by collaborating institutions according to the institutions' own protocols. For TCRbeta analysis, collaborators shipped samples as frozen whole blood, isolated PBMCs, or DNA extracted from either of those sample types. The receptor was isolated from a man in his sixties with active or convalescent COVID-19. The sequencing sample was made of peripheral blood. The V and J genes are TRBV3-1 (or the pseudogene TRBV3-2) and TRBJ1-6, with 8 junctional bases fitting TRBD1. The DNA sequence reads TGTGCCAGCAATGACAGGGGATATTCACCCCTCCACTTT. Translated, this gives CASNDRGYSPLHF.